The 13 T cell receptor beta chains below were found in one sample sequenced in a study of shared clonotypes between healthy human individuals. Naive CD8 cells comprised CD45RO-negative, CCR7-positively selected cells, excluding terminally differentiated effector memory CD45RA+ cells. Data came from immunoSEQ multiplex PCR; TCRdb stores just in-frame clones and leaves some out. The sample contains around 2,100,000 clones, approximately 94% of which appear only once. Material for sequencing was naive CD8+ T cells sorted from blood. All receptors come from a man aged 18 to 35 in good health.

The chain employs TRBV12-5 and TRBJ1-6; the D gene is possibly TRBD1 (5 bases). The CDR3 spans 16 residues. Germline V CDR1 and CDR2: LGHNT, FRNRAP. V was shortened by 4 bases and J by 0 bases, with 10 bases between the two germline ends. The CDR3 DNA follows: TGTGCTAGTGGTTCGGGGGAACGCTCCTATAATTCACCCCTCCACTTT. Its translation: CASGSGERSYNSPLHF. The full variable domain, with the rest looked up from reference TRBV12-5 and TRBJ1-6, is DARVTQTPRHKVTEMGQEVTMRCQPILGHNTVFWYRQTMMQGLELLAYFRNRAPLDDSGMPKDRFSAEMPDATLATLKIQPSEPRDSAVYFCASGSGERSYNSPLHFGNGTRLTVT.

This chain links TRBV5-6 with TRBJ2-7, with D tentatively TRBD2 (5 bases). Trimming left V 7 bases short and J 1 base short, with 6 bases between. The CDR3 covers 11 residues. CDR1 and CDR2 (germline): SGHDT, YYEEEE. The DNA for the CDR3 is TGTGCCAGCGAGGGTTCCTACGAGCAGTACTTC. Amino acids: CASEGSYEQYF.

This clone was recorded only once. Other DNA sequences in this specimen translate into the identical CDR3. The chain uses TRBV5-1 and TRBJ2-7; D is undetermined. This CDR3 has 13 residues. Between the trimmed V and J ends, which lost 0 bases and 4 bases, there was a span of 8 bases. Germline V CDR1 and CDR2: SGHRS, YFSETQ. CDR3: CASSLGKGYEQYF. The CDR3 nucleotides read TGCGCCAGCAGCTTGGGTAAGGGTTACGAGCAGTACTTC.

V is TRBV6-1 and J is TRBJ2-3; tentative D call: TRBD2 (5 bases). V lost 2 bases to trimming and J lost 3 bases, with 18 bases between them. The CDR3 runs 17 residues. In germline, CDR1 is MNHNS, CDR2 SASEGT. DNA of the CDR3: TGTGCCAGCAGTGAATCTTGGTCAGCCCTAGCAACAGATACGCAGTATTTT. Translation: CASSESWSALATDTQYF.

CDR3 amino acids: CASSLAMDRADEQYF. Written as DNA, the CDR3 is TGTGCCAGCAGCTTAGCGATGGACAGGGCCGACGAGCAGTACTTC. The rearrangement links TRBV7-9 to TRBJ2-5; TRBD1 agrees at 8 bases. The DNA end favors TRBJ2-7, so the J call may be wrong. In germline, CDR1 is SEHNR, CDR2 FQNEAQ (reference sequence). The CDR3 length is 15 residues.

The J gene is TRBJ2-7, the V gene TRBV27; no definite D call. CDR1 is MNHEY, CDR2 SMNVEV, per germline (reference sequence). V lost 3 bases and J 3 bases, leaving 12 bases between the germline ends. CDR3 length equals 14 residues. Here the CDR3 DNA reads TGTGCCAGCAGTTTTAAGGGCACACTCTACGAGCAGTACTTC. Translation: CASSFKGTLYEQYF.

The V and J genes are TRBV27 and TRBJ2-1; no clear D. This CDR3 spans 12 amino acids. Between the trimmed V and J ends, which lost 9 bases and 4 bases, there was a span of 10 bases. Per the germline V gene, CDR1 is MNHEY and CDR2 is SMNVEV (reference sequence). Written as DNA, the CDR3 is TGTGCCAGTGGTATAGCATACAATGAGCAGTTCTTC. It translates to CASGIAYNEQFF.

Points on this clone: The same CDR3 is also encoded by other DNA sequences in this sample. The chain uses TRBV19 and TRBJ2-7; D is ambiguous. The germline V gene has CDR1 LNHDA and CDR2 SQIVND (reference sequence). Between the trimmed V and J ends, which lost 5 bases and 0 bases, there was a span of 8 bases. The CDR3 runs to 13 residues. DNA for the CDR3: TGTGCCAGTAGTCCCGGGCCCTCCTACGAGCAGTACTTC. It is translated as CASSPGPSYEQYF. Full variable domain (missing parts from reference TRBV19 and TRBJ2-7): DGGITQSPKYLFRKEGQNVTLSCEQNLNHDAMYWYRQDPGQGLRLIYYSQIVNDFQKGDIAEGYSVSREKKESFPLTVTSAQKNPTAFYLCASSPGPSYEQYFGPGTRLTVT.

This rearrangement joins TRBV6-1 to TRBJ2-7; 7 bases map to TRBD2. The CDR3 is 16 amino acids. V dropped 4 bases and J dropped 2; count of bases not matched to a gene: 11. Germline CDR1 is MNHNS and CDR2 is SASEGT. CDR3 sequence: CASSVLLRGGTYEQYF. CDR3 in DNA: TGTGCCAGCAGTGTTCTCTTACGCGGGGGTACCTACGAGCAGTACTTC.

The chain couples TRBV5-6 to TRBJ1-5; TRBD1 agrees at 9 bases. The length of the CDR3 is 15 residues. Germline CDR1 and CDR2: SGHDT and YYEEEE. V dropped 4 bases and J dropped 4; count of bases not matched to a gene: 6. The CDR3 loop is CASSPRTGANQPQHF. DNA of the CDR3: TGTGCCAGCAGCCCCAGGACAGGGGCGAATCAGCCCCAGCATTTT.

The table lists this clone with a count of one. The rearrangement links TRBV7-9 to TRBJ2-1, with D unclear. The ends were cut back, 8 bases at V and 5 bases at J, with 10 bases in the middle. Per the germline V gene, CDR1 is SEHNR and CDR2 is FQNEAQ (reference sequence). The CDR3 has 12 residues. CDR3 sequence (DNA): TGTGCCAGCCAGGACGGGCACAATGAGCAGTTCTTC. This translates into CASQDGHNEQFF.

This chain links TRBV23-1 with TRBJ1-2; 9 positions agree with TRBD1. TRBV23-1 is noted as an ORF with a role that remains uncertain. There are 15 residues in the CDR3. After removal of 4 bases from V and 7 bases from J, the junction contained 10 bases not matched to a gene. CDR3: CASSLLTGGAAGYTF. For the CDR3, the DNA is TGCGCCAGCAGTCTTCTTACAGGGGGCGCGGCTGGCTACACCTTC.

Concerning this clone: The identical CDR3 is also encoded by other nucleotide sequences in the sample. The V and J genes are TRBV28 and TRBJ2-7; D is perhaps TRBD2 (6 bases). The CDR3 contains 12 residues. V was shortened by 6 bases and J by 4 bases, with 10 bases between the two germline ends. CDR1 is MDHEN and CDR2 is SYDVKM in the germline V gene. This chain's CDR3 is CASSLTSYEQYF. CDR3 sequence (DNA): TGTGCCAGCAGCTTGACTAGTTACGAGCAGTACTTC.